This T cell receptor (beta chain) comes out of a study of shared clonotypes between healthy human individuals. Findings of the study overall: Naive subsets generally exceeded memory subsets in estimated richness. It was expected that sequencing depth would affect clonotype sharing among donors.

As for this clone: Antigen: not known.

The CDR3 is 11 amino acids. Between the trimmed V and J ends, which lost 4 bases and 3 bases, there was a span of 7 bases. Germline CDR1 is SQVTM and CDR2 is ANQGSEA. The table came from immunoSEQ multiplex PCR; TCRdb's copy has only in-frame clones and leaves some out. The sample yields about 1.5 million clones, 98% seen once. The material sequenced was naive CD4+ T cells sorted from blood. The subset was: CD45RA+ positively selected. The receptor was derived from a man between 25 and 39 years old in good health. V gene TRBV29-1 combines with J gene TRBJ2-7; possible D gene TRBD1, 5 bases. The CDR3 protein is CSVGQIYEQYF. DNA for the CDR3: TGCAGCGTTGGACAGATCTACGAGCAGTACTTC.